Here is one T cell receptor (beta chain) with its context. This record comes from a study of identical twins. V was cut by 1 base and J by 7 bases, with 5 bases left in between. This CDR3 spans 13 amino acids. CDR1 MNHNS and CDR2 SASEGT come from the germline V gene. TCRdb recomputed calls from the 5' RACE reads with MiXCR, one row per CDR3 protein. Here the sample spans roughly 1.6 million distinct CDR3 sequences, less than 35% being singletons. This sequence joins TRBV6-1 and TRBJ1-6; no definite D call. The sequence was obtained from a newborn girl in good health. The sequenced sample was cord blood. CDR3 in DNA: TGTGCCAGCAGTGAAGGACAAAATTCACCCCTCCACTTT. This codes for CASSEGQNSPLHF.